These T cell receptor beta chains were read from a single sample in a study of beta chain features in type 1 diabetes. Method: immunoSEQ multiplex PCR; TCRdb's copy keeps in-frame clones and lacks some. Of fewer than 900,000 clones in the sample, roughly a sixth are singletons; the top ten hold around 0.02%. Material: naive CD4+ T cells from blood. The receptors were gathered from a woman aged 18-29 years in good health. Both conserved end residues are part of each CDR3. The D gene is left open where the match is weak. The size field is filled for only some rows; it gives once, few, many or a size class.

d_call	v_call	j_call	clone_size	cdr3_aa	cdr3_nt
.	TRBV18	TRBJ2-2	few	CASGQGPETGELFF	TGTGCCAGTGGGCAGGGACCGGAGACCGGGGAGCTGTTTTTT
.	TRBV2	TRBJ2-7	few	CASGPWRELYEQYF	TGTGCCAGCGGGCCATGGAGAGAACTCTACGAGCAGTACTTC
.	TRBV18	TRBJ2-7	few	CASSPRQIYEQYF	TGTGCCAGCTCACCACGACAGATCTACGAGCAGTACTTC
.	TRBV6-6	TRBJ2-1	.	CASSYIGFEQFF	TGTGCCAGCAGTTACATAGGTTTTGAGCAGTTCTTC
.	TRBV28	TRBJ2-1	.	CASNRDQAGSLKFF	TGTGCCAGCAACCGGGATCAGGCGGGATCATTGAAGTTCTTC
TRBD1	TRBV25-1	TRBJ2-1	few	CASRDRAFEQFF	TGTGCCAGCAGAGACAGGGCGTTTGAGCAGTTCTTC
TRBD2	TRBV11-3	TRBJ2-1	few	CASSLGLAGVRNEQFF	TGTGCCAGCAGCTTAGGGCTAGCGGGAGTCCGGAATGAGCAGTTCTTC
TRBD1	TRBV10-3	TRBJ2-7	few	CAISGQETYEQYF	TGTGCCATCTCGGGACAGGAAACCTACGAGCAGTACTTC
TRBD2	TRBV7-9	TRBJ2-1	.	CASSLRLATSNEQFF	TGTGCCAGCAGCTTGCGACTAGCGACTAGCAATGAGCAGTTCTTC
.	TRBV6-5	TRBJ2-7	few	CASSLTGRSTYEQYF	TGTGCCAGCAGTCTTACAGGGCGTAGCACCTACGAGCAGTACTTC
.	TRBV9	TRBJ1-1	.	CASSVEPGNTEAFF	TGTGCCAGCAGCGTAGAGCCCGGAAACACTGAAGCTTTCTTT
.	TRBV14	TRBJ2-3	few	CASSPLTGRGTDTQYF	TGTGCCAGCAGCCCATTGACTGGCAGGGGCACAGATACGCAGTATTTT
TRBD2	TRBV7-9	TRBJ2-1	few	CASSQTSGRVDEQFF	TGTGCCAGCAGCCAAACTAGCGGGAGAGTCGATGAGCAGTTCTTC
.	TRBV19	TRBJ1-3	.	CASSILAGTPGNTIYF	TGTGCCAGTAGTATACTCGCAGGAACCCCTGGAAACACCATATATTTT
TRBD2	TRBV28	TRBJ2-1	few	CASSFPLALAASYNEQFF	TGTGCCAGCAGTTTCCCCCTAGCCCTAGCGGCCTCCTACAATGAGCAGTTCTTC
.	TRBV14	TRBJ2-5	few	CASSQHTTQETQYF	TGTGCCAGCAGCCAACACACTACCCAAGAGACCCAGTACTTC
.	TRBV25-1	TRBJ1-3	.	CASSEYTGFSGNTIYF	TGTGCCAGCAGTGAATATACGGGTTTCTCTGGAAACACCATATATTTT